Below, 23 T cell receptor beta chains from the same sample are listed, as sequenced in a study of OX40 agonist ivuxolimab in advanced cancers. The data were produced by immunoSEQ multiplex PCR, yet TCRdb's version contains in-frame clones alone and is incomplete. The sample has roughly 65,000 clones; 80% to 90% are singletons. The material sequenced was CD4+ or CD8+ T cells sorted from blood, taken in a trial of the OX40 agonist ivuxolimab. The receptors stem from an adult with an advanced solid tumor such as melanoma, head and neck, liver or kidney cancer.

The CDR3 DNA reads TGTGCCAGCAGCAAAGGAGGGGGCTCCTACGAGCAGTACTTC. Translation gives CASSKGGGSYEQYF. The chain uses TRBV11-3 and TRBJ2-5; D might be TRBD1 or TRBD2, each matching 6 bases. The J call may be mistaken, given a closer DNA end match to TRBJ2-7. The CDR3 totals 14 residues. Germline assignment: CDR1 SGHNT and CDR2 YENEEA.

This chain's CDR3 is CASSPVPGQGLNTEAFF. The DNA for the CDR3 is TGTGCCAGCTCACCAGTCCCGGGACAGGGTCTAAACACTGAAGCTTTCTTT. This chain connects TRBV18 to TRBJ1-1; 9 nucleotides align to TRBD1. The V gene end was trimmed by 2 bases and the J gene end by 2 bases; junction bases not matched to a gene: 9. Germline CDR1 and CDR2: KGHSH and LQKENI. The CDR3 runs 17 residues. The variable domain in full, with the rest retrieved from reference TRBV18 and TRBJ1-1, is NAGVMQNPRHLVRRRGQEARLRCSPMKGHSHVYWYRQLPEEGLKFMVYLQKENIIDESGMPKERFSAEFPKEGPSILRIQQVVRGDSAAYFCASSPVPGQGLNTEAFFGQGTRLTVV.

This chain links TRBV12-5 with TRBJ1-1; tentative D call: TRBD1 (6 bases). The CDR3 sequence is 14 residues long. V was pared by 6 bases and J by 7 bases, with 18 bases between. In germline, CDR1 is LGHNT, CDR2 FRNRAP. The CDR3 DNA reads TGTGCTAGTGGACCCTCGGGGGGCCCGGGTGAAGCTTTCTTT. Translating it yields CASGPSGGPGEAFF.

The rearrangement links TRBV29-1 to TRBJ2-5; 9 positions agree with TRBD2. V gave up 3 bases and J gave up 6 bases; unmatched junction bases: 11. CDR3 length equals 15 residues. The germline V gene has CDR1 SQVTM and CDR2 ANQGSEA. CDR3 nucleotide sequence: TGCAGCGTTGATAGAGCGGGGGGTAATCATAAGACCCAGTACTTC. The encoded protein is CSVDRAGGNHKTQYF.

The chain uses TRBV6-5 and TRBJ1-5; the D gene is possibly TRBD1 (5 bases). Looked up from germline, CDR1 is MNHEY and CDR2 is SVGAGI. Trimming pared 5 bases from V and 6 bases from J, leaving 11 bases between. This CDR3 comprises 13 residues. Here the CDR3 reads CASSEGRGQPQHF. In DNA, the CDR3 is TGTGCCAGCAGTGAAGGTAGGGGTCAGCCCCAGCATTTT.

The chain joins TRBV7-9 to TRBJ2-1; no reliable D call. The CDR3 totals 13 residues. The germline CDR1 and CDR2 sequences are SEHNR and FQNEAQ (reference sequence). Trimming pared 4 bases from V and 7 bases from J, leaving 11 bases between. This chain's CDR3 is CASSSFGGNEQFF. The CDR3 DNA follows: TGTGCCAGCAGCTCGTTCGGCGGTAATGAGCAGTTCTTC.

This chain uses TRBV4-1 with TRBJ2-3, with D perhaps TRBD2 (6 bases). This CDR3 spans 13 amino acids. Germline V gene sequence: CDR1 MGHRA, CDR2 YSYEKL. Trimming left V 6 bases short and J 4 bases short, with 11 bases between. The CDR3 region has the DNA TGCGCCAGCAGAGGGCGGGGTTCAGATACGCAGTATTTT. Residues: CASRGRGSDTQYF.

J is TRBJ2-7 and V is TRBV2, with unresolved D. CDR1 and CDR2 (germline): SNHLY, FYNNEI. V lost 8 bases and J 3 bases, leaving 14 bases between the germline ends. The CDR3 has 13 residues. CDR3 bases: TGTGCCAGCTCCCCGGCCAGTGGCTACGAGCAGTACTTC. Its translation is CASSPASGYEQYF.

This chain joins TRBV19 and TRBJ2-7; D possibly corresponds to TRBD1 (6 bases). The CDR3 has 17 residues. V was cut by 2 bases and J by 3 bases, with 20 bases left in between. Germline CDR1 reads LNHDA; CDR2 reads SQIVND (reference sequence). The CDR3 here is CASSIRPGQTAHYEQYF. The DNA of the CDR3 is TGTGCCAGTAGTATAAGGCCGGGACAAACAGCTCACTACGAGCAGTACTTC.

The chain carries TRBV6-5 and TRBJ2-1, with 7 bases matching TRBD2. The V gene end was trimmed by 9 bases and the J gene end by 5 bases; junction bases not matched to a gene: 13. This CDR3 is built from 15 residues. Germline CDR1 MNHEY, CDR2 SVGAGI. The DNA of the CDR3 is TGTGCCAGTCGTTCGGGAGGTCTAAGTAACAATGAGCAGTTCTTC. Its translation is CASRSGGLSNNEQFF.

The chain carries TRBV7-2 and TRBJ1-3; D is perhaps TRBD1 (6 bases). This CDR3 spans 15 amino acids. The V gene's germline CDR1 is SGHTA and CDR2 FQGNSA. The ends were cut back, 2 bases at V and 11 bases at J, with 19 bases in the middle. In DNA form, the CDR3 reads TGTGCCAGCAGCTTACTTGGTCCTCGGTCAGGGGCCATATATTTT. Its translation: CASSLLGPRSGAIYF.

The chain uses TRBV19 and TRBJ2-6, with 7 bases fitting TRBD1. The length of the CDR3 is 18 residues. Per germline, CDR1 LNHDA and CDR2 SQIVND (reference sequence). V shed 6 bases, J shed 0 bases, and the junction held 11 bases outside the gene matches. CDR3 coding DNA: TGTGCCAGTAGCAAACCTCGACAGGGCTTCTCTGGGGCCAACGTCCTGACTTTC. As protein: CASSKPRQGFSGANVLTF.

Here the CDR3 DNA reads TGTGCCTGGAGTCCCCGGCTCTCTGGAAACACCATATATTTT. This encodes CAWSPRLSGNTIYF. The chain couples TRBV30 to TRBJ1-3; D call uncertain. The CDR3 consists of 14 residues. Germline V CDR1 and CDR2: GTSNPN, SVGIG (reference sequence). Trimming removed 2 bases at V and 0 bases at J, with 8 bases between.

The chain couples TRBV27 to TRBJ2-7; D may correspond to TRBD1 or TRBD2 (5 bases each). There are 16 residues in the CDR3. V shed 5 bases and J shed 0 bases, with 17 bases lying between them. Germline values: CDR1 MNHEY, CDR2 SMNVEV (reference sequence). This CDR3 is CASSPPAPGPSYEQYF. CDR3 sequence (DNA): TGTGCCAGCAGTCCCCCGGCTCCGGGGCCCTCCTACGAGCAGTACTTC.

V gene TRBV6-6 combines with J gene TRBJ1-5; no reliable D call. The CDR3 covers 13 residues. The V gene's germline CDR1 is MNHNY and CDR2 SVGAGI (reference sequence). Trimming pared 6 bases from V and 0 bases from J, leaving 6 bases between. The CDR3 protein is CASREYSNQPQHF. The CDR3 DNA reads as TGTGCCAGCAGGGAATATAGCAATCAGCCCCAGCATTTT.

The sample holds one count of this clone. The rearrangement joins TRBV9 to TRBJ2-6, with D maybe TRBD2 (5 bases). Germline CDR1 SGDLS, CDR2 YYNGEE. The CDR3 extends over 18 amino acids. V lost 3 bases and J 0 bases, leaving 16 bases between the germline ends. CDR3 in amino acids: CASSDTRELLSGANVLTF. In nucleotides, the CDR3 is TGTGCCAGCAGCGATACAAGGGAGCTGCTCTCTGGGGCCAACGTCCTGACTTTC.

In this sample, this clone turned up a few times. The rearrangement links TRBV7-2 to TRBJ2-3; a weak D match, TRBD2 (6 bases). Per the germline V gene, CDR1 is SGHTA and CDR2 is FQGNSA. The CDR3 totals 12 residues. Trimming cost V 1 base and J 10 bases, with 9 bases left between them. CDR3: CASSLVRDSQYF. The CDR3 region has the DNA TGTGCCAGCAGCTTAGTCCGGGACTCGCAGTATTTT.

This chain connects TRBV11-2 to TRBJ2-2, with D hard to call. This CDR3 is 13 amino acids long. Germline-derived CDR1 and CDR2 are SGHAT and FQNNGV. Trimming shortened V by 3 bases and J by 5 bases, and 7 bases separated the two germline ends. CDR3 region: CASSFWGTGELFF. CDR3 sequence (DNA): TGTGCCAGCAGCTTTTGGGGAACCGGGGAGCTGTTTTTT.

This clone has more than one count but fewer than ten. CDR3 sequence (DNA): TGTGCCAGCAGCTTGGGCAAAATGACCCGGGAGGCAACGATTCGCTATGGCTACACCTTC. It encodes CASSLGKMTREATIRYGYTF. The chain links TRBV5-5 to TRBJ1-2; no firm D call. The CDR3 length is 20 residues. Germline CDR1 reads SGHKS; CDR2 reads YYEKEE (reference sequence). Trimming removed 0 bases at V and 4 bases at J, with 28 bases between. Filled out from reference TRBV5-5 and TRBJ1-2, the complete variable domain reads DAGVTQSPTHLIKTRGQQVTLRCSPISGHKSVSWYQQVLGQGPQFIFQYYEKEERGRGNFPDRFSARQFPNYSSELNVNALLLGDSALYLCASSLGKMTREATIRYGYTFGSGTRLTVV.

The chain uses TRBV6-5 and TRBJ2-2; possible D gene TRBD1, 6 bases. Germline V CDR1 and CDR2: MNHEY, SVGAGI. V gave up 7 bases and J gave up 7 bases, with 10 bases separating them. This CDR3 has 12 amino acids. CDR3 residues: CASNRADGELFF. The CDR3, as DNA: TGTGCCAGCAACAGGGCTGACGGGGAGCTGTTTTTT.

The CDR3 loop reads CASSPGLSSGRNYEQYF. In nucleotides, the CDR3 is TGCGCCAGCAGCCCAGGTTTGTCTAGCGGGCGTAACTACGAGCAGTACTTC. The V call is TRBV5-1, the J call TRBJ2-7, with TRBD2 matching over 8 bases. The V gene's germline CDR1 is SGHRS and CDR2 YFSETQ. After removal of 4 bases from V and 3 bases from J, the junction contained 15 bases not matched to a gene. The CDR3 length is 17 residues.

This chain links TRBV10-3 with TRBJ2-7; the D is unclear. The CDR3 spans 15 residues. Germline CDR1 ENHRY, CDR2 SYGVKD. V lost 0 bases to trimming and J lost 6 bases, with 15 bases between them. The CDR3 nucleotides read TGTGCCATCAGTGAGTCCGAGTTATCCCCCTCCGAGCAGTACTTC. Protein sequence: CAISESELSPSEQYF.

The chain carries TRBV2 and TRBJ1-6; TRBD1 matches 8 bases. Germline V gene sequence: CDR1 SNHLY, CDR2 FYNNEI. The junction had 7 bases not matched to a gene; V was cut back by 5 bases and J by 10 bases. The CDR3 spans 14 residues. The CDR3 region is CASSRQGTGSPLHF. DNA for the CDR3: TGTGCCAGCAGTCGACAGGGGACGGGGTCACCCCTCCACTTT.